A single sample is the source of the 27 T cell receptor beta chains below, sequenced in a study of blood T cells in healthy people across ages. Alongside a J-beta primer mix, a sample-barcoded 5' primer served in a second PCR lasting about 7 to 11 cycles. TCRdb redid the calling of the 5' RACE reads with MiXCR, one entry per CDR3 protein. The repertoire includes over 600,000 distinct CDR3 sequences, roughly 21% of them detected once, and 3.5% to 4% sits in the top ten. The sequenced sample consisted of blood. The receptors originated from a man aged 70-80 years in good health.

This CDR3 reads CASSFLLNPGQGAGQYF. The CDR3 bases are TGTGCCAGCAGCTTCCTACTTAACCCGGGACAGGGGGCCGGGCAGTACTTC. This chain joins TRBV7-8 and TRBJ2-1, with 12 bases fitting TRBD1. The J call may be wrong; the DNA end is better matched by TRBJ2-7. From germline, CDR1 is SGHVS and CDR2 FQNEAQ. The CDR3 runs to 17 residues.

A few counts support this clonotype. The CDR3 nucleotides are TGCAGTGCTAGCACGGGACTAGCTGAGAACACAGATACGCAGTATTTT. Encoded protein: CSASTGLAENTDTQYF. This sequence joins TRBV20-1 and TRBJ2-3; 9 nucleotides align to TRBD2. This CDR3 is 16 amino acids long. V dropped 3 bases and J dropped 2; count of bases not matched to a gene: 9. Per the germline V gene, CDR1 is DFQATT and CDR2 is SNEGSKA (reference sequence).

This clonotype was detected only a few times. The V gene is TRBV2, the J gene TRBJ1-4; no clear D gene. Trimming left V 7 bases short and J 5 bases short, with 11 bases between. In germline, CDR1 is SNHLY, CDR2 FYNNEI. CDR3 size: 13 residues. The CDR3 nucleotides read TGTGCCAGCAATAGAGAACTAAATGAAAAACTGTTTTTT. It codes for CASNRELNEKLFF.

This clonotype was recorded once. The chain links TRBV3-1 to TRBJ2-5; D is ambiguous. The V end was cut by 4 bases, the J end by 2 bases, with 11 bases between. CDR3 length: 14 residues. Germline-derived CDR1 and CDR2 are LGHDT and YNNKEL (reference sequence). This CDR3 reads CASSPAKRQETQYF. The CDR3 coding sequence is TGTGCCAGCAGCCCTGCGAAGCGACAAGAGACCCAGTACTTC.

The chain joins TRBV2 to TRBJ2-5, with 11 bases lining up with TRBD2. The J call could be wrong; TRBJ2-1 is a better fit for the DNA end. The CDR3 is 14 residues long. CDR1 is SNHLY, CDR2 FYNNEI, per germline. In nucleotides, the CDR3 is TGTGCCACGCATCTAGCGGGAGGCCTCAATGAGCAGTTCTTC. It specifies CATHLAGGLNEQFF.

V gene TRBV6-2 or TRBV6-3 combines with J gene TRBJ2-5; either TRBD1 or TRBD2 may fit D (5 bases each). The CDR3 loop spans 14 amino acids. The germline gives CDR1 MNHEY, CDR2 SVGEGT. Trimming cost V 6 bases and J 11 bases, with 22 bases left between them. The CDR3 coding sequence is TGTGCCAGCAGCCCCGGGACGGTAGCGTGGGAGCAGTACTTC. Protein product: CASSPGTVAWEQYF.

This clonotype was detected a few times. V gene TRBV12-3 or TRBV12-4 combines with J gene TRBJ2-2; the D gene could be TRBD1 or TRBD2 (5 bases each). Trimming cost V 7 bases and J 6 bases, with 9 bases left between them. CDR3 length equals 12 residues. CDR3 in DNA: TGTGCCAGCACTCAGGGACCCGGGGAGCTGTTTTTT. It translates to CASTQGPGELFF.

The chain carries TRBV4-1 and TRBJ2-7; 7 positions match TRBD2. The CDR3 extends over 16 amino acids. The germline V gene encodes CDR1 MGHRA and CDR2 YSYEKL. J gave up 2 bases and V 4 bases, and 11 bases lay outside the gene matches. This chain's CDR3 is CASSPREIAGTYEQYF. Here the CDR3 DNA reads TGCGCCAGCAGCCCCAGGGAGATAGCGGGCACCTACGAGCAGTACTTC.

Ten or more counts support this clonotype. The chain joins TRBV20-1 to TRBJ2-5, with 8 bases aligning to TRBD2. The DNA end is more similar to TRBJ2-1, so the J call may be wrong. The length of the CDR3 is 16 residues. CDR1 and CDR2 from the germline V gene are DFQATT and SNEGSKA (reference sequence). The CDR3 DNA reads as TGCAGTGCTAGATCTACTAGCGGCTTCTTCTACAATGAGCAGTTCTTC. Residues: CSARSTSGFFYNEQFF.

This clonotype was counted only a few times. The gene calls are TRBV20-1 and TRBJ2-7; tentatively, D is TRBD2 (6 bases). This CDR3 region has 13 residues. Germline CDR1 DFQATT, CDR2 SNEGSKA (reference sequence). Trimming took off 4 bases at V and 4 bases at J, with 14 bases between the two ends. CDR3 in DNA: TGCAGTGCTAACCCCGGGAGCAGTTACGAGCAGTACTTC. Its translation is CSANPGSSYEQYF.

The V call is TRBV25-1, the J call TRBJ2-1, with D perhaps assigned TRBD1 or TRBD2 (5 bases each). CDR3 size: 14 residues. Trimming took off 3 bases at V and 3 bases at J, with 9 bases between the two ends. In germline, CDR1 is MGHDK, CDR2 SYGVNS. CDR3 nucleotide sequence: TGTGCCAGCAGTGACCAGGGAGTCTACAATGAGCAGTTCTTC. This gives the protein CASSDQGVYNEQFF.

This clonotype was seen only a few times. The V call is TRBV29-1, the J call TRBJ2-7, with D maybe TRBD2 (6 bases). Germline CDR1 reads SQVTM; CDR2 reads ANQGSEA. This CDR3 contains 14 residues. Trimming took off 4 bases at V and 2 bases at J, with 15 bases between the two ends. This chain's CDR3 is CSVVDPEGTYEQYF. For the CDR3, the DNA is TGCAGCGTTGTTGACCCGGAGGGGACCTACGAGCAGTACTTC.

The V call is TRBV10-3, the J call TRBJ1-2, with D perhaps TRBD1 (5 bases). Germline lookup yields CDR1 ENHRY and CDR2 SYGVKD. Trimming removed 4 bases at V and 4 bases at J, with 13 bases between. The CDR3 has 14 residues. The CDR3 is CAISAGDGIYGYTF. In nucleotides, the CDR3 is TGTGCCATCAGTGCTGGGGACGGAATCTATGGCTACACCTTC.

This clonotype appeared many times. The chain uses TRBV2 and TRBJ2-3; D possibly uses TRBD1 or TRBD2 (5 bases each). The CDR3 contains 14 residues. The germline gives CDR1 SNHLY, CDR2 FYNNEI. The V end was cut by 6 bases, the J end by 2 bases, with 12 bases between. CDR3 sequence: CASSPGTHTDTQYF. As DNA, the CDR3 is TGTGCCAGCAGCCCCGGGACGCACACAGATACGCAGTATTTT.

V and J are TRBV10-3 and TRBJ2-1, with TRBD2 matching over 11 bases. The assigned J gene may be wrong: the sequence end matches TRBJ2-7 better. This CDR3 region has 14 residues. The V gene's germline CDR1 is ENHRY and CDR2 SYGVKD. The CDR3, as DNA: TGTGCCATCAGGTCCGGGACTAGCGGTTACGAGCAGTACTTC. It is translated as CAIRSGTSGYEQYF.

The rearrangement joins TRBV7-2 to TRBJ2-1; D not certain. The germline CDR1 and CDR2 sequences are SGHTA and FQGNSA. Deletions cut 1 base from V and 6 bases from J, with 10 bases between. This CDR3 has 14 amino acids. CDR3 bases: TGTGCCAGCAGCTTAGGTAGCTTTGGCAATGAGCAGTTCTTC. Its protein is CASSLGSFGNEQFF.

V gene TRBV12-3 or TRBV12-4 combines with J gene TRBJ2-4; 7 positions match TRBD1. This CDR3 is built from 15 residues. With 5 bases clipped from V and 1 base from J, the junction kept 5 bases outside the gene matches. The CDR3 loop is CASSPRQGAKNIQYF. DNA of the CDR3: TGTGCCAGCAGTCCCCGACAGGGTGCCAAAAACATTCAGTACTTC.

This clonotype has just a few counts. V is TRBV9 and J is TRBJ2-5; D gene unclear. Per germline, CDR1 SGDLS and CDR2 YYNGEE. The CDR3 is 15 residues long. The V gene lost 3 bases and the J gene lost 0 bases, with 12 bases spanning the gap. CDR3 sequence reads: CASSALRGYQETQYF. Here the CDR3 DNA reads TGTGCCAGCAGCGCCCTCCGTGGGTACCAAGAGACCCAGTACTTC.

J is TRBJ1-1 and V is TRBV7-9; D unresolved. The germline V and J ends were trimmed by 6 bases and 4 bases, with 15 bases remaining between them. CDR1 is SEHNR and CDR2 is FQNEAQ in the germline V gene (reference sequence). The CDR3 spans 14 residues. The CDR3 coding sequence is TGTGCCAGCAGTAACCGGGCAGGCCGCACTGAAGCTTTCTTT. Encoded protein: CASSNRAGRTEAFF.

This clonotype was detected only a few times. V gene TRBV20-1 combines with J gene TRBJ1-4; a weak D match, TRBD1 (5 bases). In germline, CDR1 is DFQATT, CDR2 SNEGSKA (reference sequence). V gave up 3 bases and J gave up 11 bases, with 16 bases separating them. The CDR3 contains 13 residues. The CDR3, as DNA: TGCAGTGCTAGGGGCCAGGGTGGCCGTAAACTGTTTTTT. Amino acids: CSARGQGGRKLFF.

The rearrangement links TRBV2 to TRBJ1-3, with D perhaps matching TRBD1 (5 bases). CDR3 length: 15 residues. The V and J ends lost 3 bases and 3 bases respectively, with 12 bases between them. The germline V gene has CDR1 SNHLY and CDR2 FYNNEI. CDR3 loop: CASSELGTSGNTIYF. In nucleotides, the CDR3 is TGTGCCAGCAGTGAGCTAGGGACCAGTGGAAACACCATATATTTT.

The chain links TRBV5-5 to TRBJ2-7; 9 bases match TRBD2. The V and J ends lost 2 bases and 2 bases, in that order; junction bases with no gene match: 11. The CDR3 contains 17 residues. Germline V gene lookup returns CDR1 SGHKS and CDR2 YYEKEE (reference sequence). CDR3 bases: TGTGCCAGCAGCTTTGCCGAGTGGATAGCGGGGGCCTACGAGCAGTACTTC. Its protein is CASSFAEWIAGAYEQYF. Combining the CDR3 with reference TRBV5-5 and TRBJ2-7 gives the whole variable domain DAGVTQSPTHLIKTRGQQVTLRCSPISGHKSVSWYQQVLGQGPQFIFQYYEKEERGRGNFPDRFSARQFPNYSSELNVNALLLGDSALYLCASSFAEWIAGAYEQYFGPGTRLTVT.

The V and J genes are TRBV20-1 and TRBJ2-3, with D tentatively TRBD2 (6 bases). Trimming removed 1 base from V and 3 bases from J, with 20 bases in between. There are 17 residues in the CDR3. Germline loops: CDR1 DFQATT, CDR2 SNEGSKA (reference sequence). The CDR3 protein is CSARVILRGLATDTQYF. As DNA, the CDR3 is TGCAGTGCTAGAGTGATCTTGAGAGGGCTAGCGACAGATACGCAGTATTTT.

The V and J genes are TRBV5-1 and TRBJ2-5; D gene uncertain. The J call could be wrong; TRBJ2-7 is a better fit for the DNA end. Germline V gives CDR1 SGHRS, CDR2 YFSETQ. CDR3 length equals 15 residues. The CDR3 spells CASSLISEGSYEQYF. DNA for the CDR3: TGCGCCAGCAGCTTGATCAGTGAAGGCTCCTACGAGCAGTACTTC.

The chain uses TRBV2 and TRBJ2-2; 8 bases match TRBD1. Germline loops: CDR1 SNHLY, CDR2 FYNNEI. The CDR3 loop spans 15 amino acids. V trimming: 2 bases; J trimming: 6 bases; junction bases outside the gene matches: 5. The CDR3: CASSERQGIAGELFF. As DNA, the CDR3 is TGTGCCAGCAGTGAACGACAGGGGATCGCCGGGGAGCTGTTTTTT. The variable domain in full, completed from reference TRBV2 and TRBJ2-2, reads EPEVTQTPSHQVTQMGQEVILRCVPISNHLYFYWYRQILGQKVEFLVSFYNNEISEKSEIFDDQFSVERPDGSNFTLKIRSTKLEDSAMYFCASSERQGIAGELFFGEGSRLTVL.

This chain links TRBV19 with TRBJ2-1, with 12 bases that match TRBD2. The CDR3 has 16 residues. Germline loops: CDR1 LNHDA, CDR2 SQIVND (reference sequence). With 1 base clipped from V and 9 bases from J, the junction kept 7 bases outside the gene matches. CDR3 region: CASSIVPSGRAAEQFF. CDR3 nucleotide sequence: TGTGCCAGTAGTATAGTACCTAGCGGGAGGGCAGCTGAGCAGTTCTTC. Full variable domain (outside the CDR3, taken from reference TRBV19 and TRBJ2-1): DGGITQSPKYLFRKEGQNVTLSCEQNLNHDAMYWYRQDPGQGLRLIYYSQIVNDFQKGDIAEGYSVSREKKESFPLTVTSAQKNPTAFYLCASSIVPSGRAAEQFFGPGTRLTVL.

The V and J genes are TRBV7-9 and TRBJ1-4; D gene uncertain. V was shortened by 5 bases and J by 6 bases, with 13 bases between the two germline ends. From germline, CDR1 is SEHNR and CDR2 FQNEAQ (reference sequence). The length of the CDR3 is 14 residues. DNA of the CDR3: TGTGCCAGCAGCGGACGGGTTACAGATGAAAAACTGTTTTTT. Translating it yields CASSGRVTDEKLFF.